This T cell receptor (beta chain) was captured by sequencing in a study of blood T cell repertoires in COVID-19. Overall study: Acute and convalescent COVID-19 specimens originated in the United States, Italy and Spain. T cells, B-cell-depleted T cells, or PBMCs supplied cDNA or gDNA.

Individuals drawn from approximately 22 US areas were roughly 18 to 100 years old. Cohort allocation depended upon clinical history that participants reported. The table came from immunoSEQ multiplex PCR; TCRdb's copy has only in-frame clones and leaves some out. The sample contains about 320,000 clones, around 90% of which appear only once. V lost 4 bases, J lost 1 base, and 11 bases lay in between. The CDR3 is 14 residues long. Germline V lookup: CDR1 LNHDA, CDR2 SQIVND (reference sequence). The source material was PBMCs or T cells enriched from blood (not recorded which). The origin of this receptor is a man aged 55-75 years who had recovered from COVID-19. V usage is TRBV19 and J usage is TRBJ2-7; D is ambiguous. The CDR3 DNA follows: TGTGCCAGTAGTAGCAGGCCGCGATCCTACGAGCAGTACTTC. This encodes CASSSRPRSYEQYF.